These 3 T cell receptor beta chains were sequenced from one sample in a study of blood T cell repertoires in COVID-19. Here immunoSEQ multiplex PCR was the method, and the copy in TCRdb shows in-frame clones only, minus some. The sample holds tens of thousands of clones; about 82% are singletons and the top ten take around 64%. The sequenced sample consisted of peripheral blood. The receptors come from a man aged 65-85 years with acute or convalescent COVID-19.

The rearrangement joins TRBV27 to TRBJ1-6, with TRBD1 as a possible D gene (6 bases). CDR3 size: 14 residues. Germline CDR1 and CDR2: MNHEY and SMNVEV (reference sequence). V lost 2 bases, J lost 13 bases, and 15 bases lay in between. The CDR3 loop reads CASSLVGGGRPLHF. The CDR3, as DNA: TGTGCCAGCAGTTTAGTCGGGGGGGGGCGGCCCCTCCACTTT.

The chain has TRBV5-1 and TRBJ1-2; TRBD1 aligns across 7 bases. The trim removed 4 bases at V and 2 bases at J, leaving 2 bases unmatched. Germline V gene lookup returns CDR1 SGHRS and CDR2 YFSETQ. There are 13 residues in the CDR3. The DNA for the CDR3 is TGCGCCAGCAGCCCGGGACAGAACTATGGCTACACCTTC. It specifies CASSPGQNYGYTF.

The rearrangement joins TRBV18 to TRBJ2-6; a possible D gene is TRBD2 (7 bases). This CDR3 is 17 amino acids long. Trimming cost V 6 bases and J 0 bases, with 15 bases left between them. CDR1 is KGHSH and CDR2 is LQKENI in the germline V gene. CDR3 sequence reads: CASSQGGGHSGANVLTF. In DNA form, the CDR3 reads TGTGCCAGCTCCCAGGGCGGGGGACACTCTGGGGCCAACGTCCTGACTTTC.